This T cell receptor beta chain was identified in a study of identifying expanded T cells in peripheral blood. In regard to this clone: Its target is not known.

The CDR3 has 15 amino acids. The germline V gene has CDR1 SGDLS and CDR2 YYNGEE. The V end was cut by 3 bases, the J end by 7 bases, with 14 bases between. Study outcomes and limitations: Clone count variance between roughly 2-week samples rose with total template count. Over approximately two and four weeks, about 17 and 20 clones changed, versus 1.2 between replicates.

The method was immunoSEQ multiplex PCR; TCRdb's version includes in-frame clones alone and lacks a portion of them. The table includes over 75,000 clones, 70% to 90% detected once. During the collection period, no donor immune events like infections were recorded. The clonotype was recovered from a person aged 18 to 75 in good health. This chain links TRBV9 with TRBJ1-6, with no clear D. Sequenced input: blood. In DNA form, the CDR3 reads TGTGCCAGCAGCGAGGGCCGAACGGGGAATTCACCCCTCCACTTT. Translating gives CASSEGRTGNSPLHF.